The subject of this entry is one TCR beta chain. Trimming took 8 bases from V and 1 from J; bases not matched to a gene: 5. The CDR3 is made up of 15 amino acids. The germline gives CDR1 ENHRY, CDR2 SYGVKD. Some clones are missing from TCRdb's copy, which holds only in-frame ones; the method was immunoSEQ multiplex PCR. The sample yields around 94,000 clones, roughly 84% seen once. The data were taken from a study of blood T cell repertoires in COVID-19. Across the whole study: PBMCs, B-cell-depleted T cells, or T cells were the source of the cDNA or gDNA that made up the material.

The sequence was collected from a man aged 55 to 70 with acute or convalescent COVID-19. The J gene is TRBJ1-2, the V gene TRBV10-3; 12 nucleotides line up with TRBD1. Sequencing was carried out using peripheral blood. CDR3 region: CAIGGQGAINYGYTF. DNA of the CDR3: TGTGCCATCGGGGGACAGGGGGCGATTAACTATGGCTACACCTTC.